The rows below give T cell receptor beta chains drawn from one sample of a study of neurological immune-mediated disorders. TCRdb reanalysed the 5' RACE reads using MiXCR and keeps one entry per CDR3 protein. The sample lists 70,000 or so distinct CDR3 sequences; around 5.2% were seen once. The material sequenced was PBMCs. These receptors were collected from a woman in her twenties or thirties with multiple sclerosis. CDR3s include the opening cysteine and the closing phenylalanine or tryptophan. The D gene is left open where the match is weak. A clone size is listed for some rows: how often the clone was seen (once, few, many), or a class if it is expanded.

>TRBJ1-3|-|TRBV29-1|many
TGCAGCGCTCGTAGGGGCAACTCTGGAAACACCATATATTTT
CSARRGNSGNTIYF
>TRBJ2-7|TRBD1|TRBV5-1|many
TGCGCCAGCAGCAAGTACAGGGGGATCGACGAGCAGTACTTC
CASSKYRGIDEQYF
>TRBJ2-5|-|TRBV20-1|few
TGCAGTGCTCAAACCACTAGGGCGGAGACCCAGTACTTC
CSAQTTRAETQYF
>TRBJ2-1|-|TRBV5-4|-
TGTGCCAGCAGCTTGGCCGTAGGCAGGGGTAATGAGCAGTTCTTC
CASSLAVGRGNEQFF
>TRBJ2-7|-|TRBV5-1|many
TGCGCCAGCAGCTTCGGGGGGCCTGCCTACGAGCAGTACTTC
CASSFGGPAYEQYF
>TRBJ1-5|-|TRBV28|-
TGTGCCACCGCGGGGAGGGTGGGAAATCAGCCCCAGAATTTT
CATAGRVGNQPQNF
>TRBJ1-6|-|TRBV6-5|many
TGTGCCAGCAGCCCAGACAGGTCGTTTTCACCCCTCAACTTT
CASSPDRSFSPLNF
>TRBJ1-4|-|TRBV7-6|many
TGTGCCGACCCAGTGGGTGGGAACTCAACTAATGAAAAACTGTTTTTT
CADPVGGNSTNEKLFF
>TRBJ2-6|-|TRBV29-1|many
TGCAGCGTTGGGCGTAGTTCAGGCATCTCTGGGGCCAACGTCCTGACTTTC
CSVGRSSGISGANVLTF
>TRBJ2-3|-|TRBV18|-
TGTGCCAGCTCACCACCTAGCGGAGGCACAGATACGCAGTATTTT
CASSPPSGGTDTQYF
>TRBJ2-7|-|TRBV20-1|many
TGCAGTGCTAGGAAGGACAGTGGCGAGCAGTACTTC
CSARKDSGEQYF
>TRBJ2-7|TRBD2|TRBV20-1|many
TGCAGTGCGGCGGGGGTGTACGAGCAGTACTTC
CSAAGVYEQYF
>TRBJ1-1|TRBD1|TRBV20-1|many
TGCAGTGCTAGAGATGGGACAGGGGGCCGAATTACTGAAGCTTTCTTT
CSARDGTGGRITEAFF
>TRBJ2-3|-|TRBV7-9|many
TGTGCCAGCAGCGAGGACAGCCGCACAGATACGCAGTATTTT
CASSEDSRTDTQYF
>TRBJ2-3|TRBD2|TRBV5-1|many
TGCGCCAGCAGCGTTCGCCCTAGCGGGGGAACAGATACGCAGTATTTT
CASSVRPSGGTDTQYF
>TRBJ2-7|TRBD1|TRBV20-1|many
TGCAGTGCGAGAATTAGGACAGGGAGAGTTTACGAGCAGTACTTC
CSARIRTGRVYEQYF
>TRBJ2-3|TRBD2|TRBV3-1|many
TGTGCCAGCAGCCGACCTAGCGGGGAGAGCACAGATACGCAGTATTTT
CASSRPSGESTDTQYF
>TRBJ1-6|-|TRBV6-2/TRBV6-3|-
TGTGCCAGCAAACCGGGACACCTTTATAATTCACCCCTCAACTTT
CASKPGHLYNSPLNF
>TRBJ1-3|-|TRBV20-1|many
TGCAGTGCTAGAGATCGGGGGAAGTCTGGAAACACCATATATTTT
CSARDRGKSGNTIYF
>TRBJ2-3|TRBD2|TRBV11-3|few
TGTGCCAGCAGTCGAGGCAGGACTAGCGGGGCCGGGAGCACAGATACGCAGTATTTT
CASSRGRTSGAGSTDTQYF
>TRBJ2-5|TRBD2|TRBV6-5|-
TGTGCCAGCAGCCCGCCGGGACTAGCTCGTCAGACCCAGTACTTC
CASSPPGLARQTQYF
>TRBJ2-5|-|TRBV5-6|-
TGTGCCAGCAGCTTGGGGACGTTTGGAGAGACCCAGTACTTC
CASSLGTFGETQYF
>TRBJ1-1|-|TRBV5-1|many
TGCGCCAGCAGCCTCATCCGGGACTCCACTGAAGCTTTCTTT
CASSLIRDSTEAFF
>TRBJ1-1|-|TRBV20-1|-
TGCAGTGCTAGAGTGACTGAAGCTTTCTTT
CSARVTEAFF
>TRBJ2-3|TRBD2|TRBV20-1|-
TGCAGTGCTGGACTAGCGGGGGCGGCAGATACGCAGTATTTT
CSAGLAGAADTQYF
>TRBJ2-3|-|TRBV28|-
TGTGCCAGCAGTTTCGGGCAGCCGCAGTATTTT
CASSFGQPQYF
>TRBJ2-3|TRBD1|TRBV20-1|-
TGCAGTGCCCGTGTCCCGGGACAGGGCCTCGGGCCGCAGTATTTT
CSARVPGQGLGPQYF
>TRBJ1-1|-|TRBV4-1|many
TGCGCCAGCAGCCCGGGTAGGGGGGTTGATGAAGCTTTCTTT
CASSPGRGVDEAFF
>TRBJ2-1|-|TRBV4-1|-
TGCGCCAGCAGCCAAGTTTGGGGGCCGGGTAGCTCCTACAATGAGCAGTTCTTC
CASSQVWGPGSSYNEQFF
>TRBJ1-6|TRBD1|TRBV7-2|few
TGTGCCAGCAGCCTGGACAGGGGGTATTCACCCCTCAACTTT
CASSLDRGYSPLNF
>TRBJ1-2|-|TRBV29-1|many
TGCAGCGTTGATATCGGATTGACCTATGGCTACACCTTC
CSVDIGLTYGYTF
>TRBJ2-5|TRBD1|TRBV7-8|few
TGTGCCAGCAGCTTGGACAGGATCCAAGAGACCCAGTACTTC
CASSLDRIQETQYF
>TRBJ1-5|-|TRBV5-6|-
TGTGCCAGCAGCTTGGCTTCTACGGGGGGTAGCAATCAGCCCCAGCATTTT
CASSLASTGGSNQPQHF
>TRBJ1-6|-|TRBV7-2|many
TGTGCCAGCACCGAACAGGTTTCACCCCTCCACTTT
CASTEQVSPLHF
>TRBJ2-5|-|TRBV5-6|-
TGTGCCAGCAGCTTGGCCGAATGGGGGACACAAGAGACCCAGTACTTC
CASSLAEWGTQETQYF
>TRBJ2-1|TRBD2|TRBV20-1|many
TGCAGTGCTAGAGCGGCTAGCGGGGGGGCCTACAATGAGCAGTTCTTC
CSARAASGGAYNEQFF
>TRBJ2-5|TRBD1|TRBV5-5|many
TGTGCCAGCAGCTTGGCGGTTGGACAGGGGGCGAGTCGTACGTACCAAGAGACCCAGTACTTC
CASSLAVGQGASRTYQETQYF
>TRBJ2-1|TRBD2|TRBV4-1|many
TGCGCCAGCAGCACCGCCCGAGGACTAGCGGTTTGGGAGCAGTTCTTC
CASSTARGLAVWEQFF
>TRBJ1-5|-|TRBV6-6|few
TGTGCCAGCTACTCAGGGACCGGATATAGCAATCAGCCCCAGCATTTT
CASYSGTGYSNQPQHF
>TRBJ1-1|-|TRBV20-1|-
TGCAGTGCTAGTTCCAATACTGAAAGGGAAGCTTTCTTT
CSASSNTEREAFF
>TRBJ2-7|-|TRBV9|many
TGTGCCAGCAGTCGCCTGGAGGGGTGGGACGAGCAGTACTTC
CASSRLEGWDEQYF
>TRBJ1-2|-|TRBV12-3/TRBV12-4|many
TGTGCCAGCAGCTACGACAGTAACTATGGCTACACCTTC
CASSYDSNYGYTF
>TRBJ1-1|-|TRBV7-9|many
TGTGCCTGTCAAGCTGTGAACACTGAAGCTTTCTTT
CACQAVNTEAFF
>TRBJ1-5|-|TRBV5-5|-
TGTGCCAGCAGCTTCACCGAAGGGAATCAGCCCCAGCATTTT
CASSFTEGNQPQHF
>TRBJ1-5|-|TRBV6-5|many
TGTGCCAGCAGGAAAGGGGAGAGCAATCAGCCCCAGCATTTT
CASRKGESNQPQHF
>TRBJ2-1|TRBD2|TRBV9|many
TGTGCCAGCAGCCCAATAGCGGGGGGGAGGAATGAGCAGTTCTTC
CASSPIAGGRNEQFF
>TRBJ1-2|-|TRBV29-1|many
TGCAGCGTCTCTGGGGAGGGATACGGCTACACCTTC
CSVSGEGYGYTF
>TRBJ1-2|-|TRBV5-1|many
TGCGCCAGCAGCTTGGGCCATCCCCAGGGCCCCTATGGCTACACCTTC
CASSLGHPQGPYGYTF
>TRBJ2-1|-|TRBV20-1|many
TGCAGTGCTAGAGAGGGGGCGGGGGCCGCCTACAATGAGCAGTTCTTC
CSAREGAGAAYNEQFF
>TRBJ1-1|-|TRBV6-5|many
TGTGCCAGCAGCCGACATTCCCGGGAACACACTGAAGCTTTCTTT
CASSRHSREHTEAFF
>TRBJ2-1|TRBD1|TRBV10-3|many
TGTGCCATCAGTGCGTCCCGGGACAGGGGTGAGGCCAATGAGCAGTTCTTC
CAISASRDRGEANEQFF
>TRBJ2-5|-|TRBV11-2|-
TGTGCCAGCAAAATAGGGCCCGCCGGGACCCAGTACTTC
CASKIGPAGTQYF
>TRBJ2-7|TRBD2|TRBV20-1|-
TGCAGTGCTACCTCCGGGACTAGCGGGAGCCCTATCTACGAGCAGTACTTC
CSATSGTSGSPIYEQYF